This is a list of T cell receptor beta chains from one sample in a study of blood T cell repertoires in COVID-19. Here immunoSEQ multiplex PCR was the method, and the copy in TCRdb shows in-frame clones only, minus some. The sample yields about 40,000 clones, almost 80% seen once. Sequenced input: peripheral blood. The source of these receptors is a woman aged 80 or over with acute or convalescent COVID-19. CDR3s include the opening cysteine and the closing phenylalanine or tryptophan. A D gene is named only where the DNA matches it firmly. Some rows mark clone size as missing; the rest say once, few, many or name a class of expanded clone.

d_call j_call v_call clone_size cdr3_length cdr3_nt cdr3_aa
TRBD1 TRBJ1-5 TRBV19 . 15 TGTGCCAGTAGTCTTGGACAGGTCAGCAATCAGCCCCAGCATTTT CASSLGQVSNQPQHF
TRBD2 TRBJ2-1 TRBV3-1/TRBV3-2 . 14 TGTGCCAGCAGCCAAACTAGCGGGAGAAATGAGCAGTTCTTC CASSQTSGRNEQFF
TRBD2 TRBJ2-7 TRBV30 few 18 TGTGCCTGGAGTGTACGGGTTGGGCCTAGCGGGAGGGGATACGAGCAGTACTTC CAWSVRVGPSGRGYEQYF
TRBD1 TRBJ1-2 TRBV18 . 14 TGTGCCAGCTCACCGGGACAGGAGCACTATGGCTACACCTTC CASSPGQEHYGYTF
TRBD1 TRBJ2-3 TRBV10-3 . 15 TGTGCCATCAGTGAGTCGAGACAGGGAACAGATACGCAGTATTTT CAISESRQGTDTQYF
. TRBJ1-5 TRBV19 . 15 TGTGCCAGTAGGCGATTGACAGAGAGCAATCAGCCCCAGCATTTT CASRRLTESNQPQHF
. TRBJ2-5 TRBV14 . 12 TGTGCCAGCAGCCGGCGGGATGAGACCCAGTACTTC CASSRRDETQYF
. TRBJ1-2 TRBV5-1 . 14 TGCGCCAGCAGCTTGGGTCTCTCCGGAGAGGGCTACACCTTC CASSLGLSGEGYTF
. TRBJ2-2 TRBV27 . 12 TGTGCCAGCAGGGAAGACTACCGGAAGCTGTTTTTT CASREDYRKLFF
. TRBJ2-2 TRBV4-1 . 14 TGCGCCAGCAGCCAAGATCGGGTCCCCGGGGAGCTGTTTTTT CASSQDRVPGELFF
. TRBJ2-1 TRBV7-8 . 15 TGTGCCAGCAGCTTAGCCCAGGGCTCCTACAATGAGCAGTTCTTC CASSLAQGSYNEQFF
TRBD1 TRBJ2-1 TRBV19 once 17 TGTGCCAGTAGTAAGGCGGGACAGGGGGTAACCTACAATGAGCAGTTCTTC CASSKAGQGVTYNEQFF
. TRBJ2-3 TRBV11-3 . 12 TGTGCCAGCAGCCCCTCCCGAGATACGCAGTATTTT CASSPSRDTQYF
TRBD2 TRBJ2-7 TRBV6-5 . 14 TGTGCCAGCAGACTAGCGGAGGGCTCCTACGAGCAGTACTTC CASRLAEGSYEQYF
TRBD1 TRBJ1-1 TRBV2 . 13 TGTGCCAGCATAAGACAGGGGGCTACTGAAGCTTTCTTT CASIRQGATEAFF
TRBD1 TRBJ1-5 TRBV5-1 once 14 TGCGCCAGCAGCTCCGGGACAGATAATCAGCCCCAGCATTTT CASSSGTDNQPQHF
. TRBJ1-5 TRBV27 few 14 TGTGCCAGCCGAGAGGGACTGTACAATCAGCCCCAGCATTTT CASREGLYNQPQHF
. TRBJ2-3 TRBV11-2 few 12 TGTGCCAGCAGCCCCTCAACTGATACGCAGTATTTT CASSPSTDTQYF
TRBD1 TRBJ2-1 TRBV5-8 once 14 TGTGCCAGCAGCTCATTGCAGGGGGTGGAAAAGCAGTTCTTC CASSSLQGVEKQFF
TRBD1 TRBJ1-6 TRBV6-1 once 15 TGTGCCAGCAGTGAAGCGGCAGGGGGCAATTCACCCCTCCACTTT CASSEAAGGNSPLHF
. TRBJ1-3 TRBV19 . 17 TGTGCCAGTACCTCTCAGCTTCGGGTGGTGGCTGGAAACACCATATATTTT CASTSQLRVVAGNTIYF
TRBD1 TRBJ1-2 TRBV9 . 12 TGTGCCAGCAGCGGACACAGGGGAGGCTACACCTTC CASSGHRGGYTF
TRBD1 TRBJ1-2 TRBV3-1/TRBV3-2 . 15 TGTGCCAGCAGCCAATGGGACAGGGAAGGATATGGCTACACCTTC CASSQWDREGYGYTF
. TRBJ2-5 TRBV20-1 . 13 TGCAGTGCTATTGACAGGCTTGGGGAGACCCAGTACTTC CSAIDRLGETQYF
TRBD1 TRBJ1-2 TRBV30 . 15 TGTGCCTGGAGTTCACAGGGGGCGGGGGACTATGGCTACACCTTC CAWSSQGAGDYGYTF
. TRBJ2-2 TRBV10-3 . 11 TGTGCCACCCAGAACACCGGGGAGCTGTTTTTT CATQNTGELFF
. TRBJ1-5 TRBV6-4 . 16 TGTGCCAGCAGTGACTCATGGCAGGATAGCAATCAGCCCCAGCATTTT CASSDSWQDSNQPQHF
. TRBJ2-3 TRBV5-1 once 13 TGCGCCAGCAGCCCTACTAGCACAGATACGCAGTATTTT CASSPTSTDTQYF